These T cell receptor beta chains were read from a single sample in a study of a mutant IDH1 vaccine in newly diagnosed glioma. No antigen has been identified for these receptors. Assay: immunoSEQ multiplex PCR; the TCRdb copy retains only in-frame clones and omits some. Of more than 55,000 clones in the sample, about 81% were seen once. The material sequenced was PBMCs, taken from a glioma patient whose treatment included an IDH1 peptide vaccine. All receptors derive from a woman aged 40 to 50 with glioma. Some clones in this sample may be carry-over from other donors' samples. The conserved cysteine and the conserved F or W are not part of the CDR3 here.

j_gene	v_gene	CDR3aa
TRBJ2-5	TRBV5-5	ASSVDRGGETQY
TRBJ1-1	TRBV2	ASRGVSLNTEAF
TRBJ1-4	TRBV5-1	ASSLAARGRDEKLF
TRBJ1-5	TRBV15	ATSKTQNQPQH
TRBJ1-4	TRBV7-8	ASSLVSEKLF
TRBJ2-2	TRBV9	ASTDLTANTGELF
TRBJ1-1	TRBV7-2	ASSRQGQGGAF
TRBJ2-1	TRBV5-1	ASRGGESPF
TRBJ1-2	TRBV10-3	AISEDRAGYGYT
TRBJ1-1	TRBV7-9	ASSQGQLVSDTEAF
TRBJ2-1	TRBV2	ASFGAYNEQF
TRBJ2-7	TRBV29-1	SVQTDIYEQY
TRBJ2-7	TRBV2	ASNPGTPWEQY
TRBJ2-2	TRBV28	ASSPGLAGTRELF
TRBJ1-2	TRBV11-2	ASSLTGRWDYGYT
TRBJ1-2	TRBV1	TSSQGRGYPGYGYT
TRBJ2-5	TRBV25-1	ASSDRDSRQETQY
TRBJ2-7	TRBV18	ASSPVEGTYEQY
TRBJ2-7	TRBV5-1	ASSVGISHEQY
TRBJ1-2	TRBV7-8	ASTLYREYGYT
TRBJ1-1	TRBV29-1	SGGVDNTEAF
TRBJ2-3	TRBV2	ASSDRLYTQY
TRBJ2-1	TRBV30	AWSVRGRI
TRBJ1-5	TRBV7-9	ASSSQRQPQH
TRBJ2-2	TRBV27	ASRRHGELF
TRBJ1-2	TRBV5-1	ASSIGQTNYGYT
TRBJ2-5	TRBV25-1	ASSEWGEETQY
TRBJ1-2	TRBV6-1	ASSEMGDRVRGYT
TRBJ2-3	TRBV5-6	ASSLDTGYTQY
TRBJ1-1	TRBV5-1	ASSLEAALNYVAF
TRBJ1-5	TRBV2	ASRGGDSNQPQH
TRBJ2-2	TRBV19	ASSNKPGELF
TRBJ2-2	TRBV6-6	ASSYLGTGLTGELF
TRBJ2-1	TRBV2	ARGVGYNEQF
TRBJ2-7	TRBV2	ASRAGGNEQY
TRBJ2-4	TRBV11-2	ASSLNQAGIQY
TRBJ1-4	TRBV18	ASSKTGEDEKLF
TRBJ1-2	TRBV9	ASSEGGPYGYT
TRBJ2-1	TRBV5-1	ASTREGSNEQF
TRBJ2-3	TRBV29-1	SVTTSGSTDTQY
TRBJ2-7	TRBV30	AWSSHGTGLGEQY
TRBJ1-5	TRBV19	ASTGGYSNQPQH